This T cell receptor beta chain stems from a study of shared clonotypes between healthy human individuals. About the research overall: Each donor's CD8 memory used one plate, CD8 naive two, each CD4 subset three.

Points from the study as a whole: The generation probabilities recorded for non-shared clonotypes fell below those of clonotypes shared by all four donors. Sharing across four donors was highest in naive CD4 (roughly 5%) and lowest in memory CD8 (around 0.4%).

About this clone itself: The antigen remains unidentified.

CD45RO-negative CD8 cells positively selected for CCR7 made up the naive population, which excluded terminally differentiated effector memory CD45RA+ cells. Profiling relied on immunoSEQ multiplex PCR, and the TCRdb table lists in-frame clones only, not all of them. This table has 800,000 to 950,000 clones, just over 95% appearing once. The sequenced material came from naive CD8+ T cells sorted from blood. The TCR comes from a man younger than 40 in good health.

The CDR3 region is CASSLFPRAELNYGYTF. The CDR3 nucleotides are TGTGCCAGCAGTTTATTTCCCCGGGCAGAACTTAACTATGGCTACACCTTC. This chain uses TRBV27 with TRBJ1-2; D unresolved. Germline values: CDR1 MNHEY, CDR2 SMNVEV (reference sequence). The CDR3 runs 17 residues. With 1 base removed from V and 1 base from J, the gap between germline ends came to 16 bases.